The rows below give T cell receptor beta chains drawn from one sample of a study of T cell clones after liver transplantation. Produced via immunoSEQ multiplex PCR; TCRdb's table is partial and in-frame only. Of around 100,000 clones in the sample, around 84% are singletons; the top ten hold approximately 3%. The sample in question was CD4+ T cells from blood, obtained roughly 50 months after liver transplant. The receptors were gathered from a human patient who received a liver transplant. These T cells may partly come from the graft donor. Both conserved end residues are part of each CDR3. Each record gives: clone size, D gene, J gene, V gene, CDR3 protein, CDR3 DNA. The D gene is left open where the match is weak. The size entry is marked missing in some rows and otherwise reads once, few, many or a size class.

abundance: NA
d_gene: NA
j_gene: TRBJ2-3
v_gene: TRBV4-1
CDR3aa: CASSQGSGYTDTQYF
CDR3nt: TGCGCCAGCAGCCAAGGTAGCGGATACACAGATACGCAGTATTTT

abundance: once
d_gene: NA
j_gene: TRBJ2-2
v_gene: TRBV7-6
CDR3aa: CASSLVQGNTGELFF
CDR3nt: TGTGCCAGCAGCTTAGTACAGGGGAACACCGGGGAGCTGTTTTTT

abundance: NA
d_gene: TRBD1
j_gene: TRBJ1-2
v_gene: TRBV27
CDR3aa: CASSLSIGTGSYTF
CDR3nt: TGTGCCAGCAGTTTATCGATAGGGACAGGGTCGTACACCTTC

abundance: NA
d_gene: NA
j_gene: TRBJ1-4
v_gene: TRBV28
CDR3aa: CASRGAPNEKLFF
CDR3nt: TGTGCCAGCCGGGGGGCCCCTAATGAAAAACTGTTTTTT

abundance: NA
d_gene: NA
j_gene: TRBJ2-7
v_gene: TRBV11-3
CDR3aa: CASSLGPWDEQYF
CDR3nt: TGTGCCAGCAGCCTAGGACCGTGGGACGAGCAGTACTTC

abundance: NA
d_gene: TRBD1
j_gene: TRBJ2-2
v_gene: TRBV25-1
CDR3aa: CASSDLGQGGNTGELFF
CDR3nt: TGTGCCAGCAGTGATCTAGGACAGGGCGGGAACACCGGGGAGCTGTTTTTT

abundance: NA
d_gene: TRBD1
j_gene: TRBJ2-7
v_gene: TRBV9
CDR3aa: CASSHDRTGYEQYF
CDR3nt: TGTGCCAGCAGCCATGATCGGACAGGCTACGAGCAGTACTTC

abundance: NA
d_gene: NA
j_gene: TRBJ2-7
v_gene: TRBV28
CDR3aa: CASSLGGTYEQYF
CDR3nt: TGTGCCAGCAGTTTAGGCGGGACCTACGAGCAGTACTTC

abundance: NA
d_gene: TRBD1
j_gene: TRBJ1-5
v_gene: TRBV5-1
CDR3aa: CASSSGQGDQPQHF
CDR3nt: TGCGCCAGCAGCTCTGGACAGGGCGATCAGCCCCAGCATTTT

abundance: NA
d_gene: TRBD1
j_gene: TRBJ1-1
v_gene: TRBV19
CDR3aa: CASSPGTGLGEAFF
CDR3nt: TGTGCCAGTAGTCCCGGGACAGGGTTGGGTGAAGCTTTCTTT

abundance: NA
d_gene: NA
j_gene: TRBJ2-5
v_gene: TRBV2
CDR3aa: CASSVQETQYF
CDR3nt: TGTGCCAGCAGTGTACAAGAGACCCAGTACTTC

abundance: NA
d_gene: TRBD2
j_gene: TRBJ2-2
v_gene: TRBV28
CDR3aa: CASSRLLAGGPRTGELFF
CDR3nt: TGTGCCAGCAGCCGACTCCTAGCGGGAGGGCCCAGGACCGGGGAGCTGTTTTTT

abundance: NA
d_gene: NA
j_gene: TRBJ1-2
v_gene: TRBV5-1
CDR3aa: CASSLTADYGYTF
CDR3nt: TGCGCCAGCAGCTTGACGGCAGACTATGGCTACACCTTC

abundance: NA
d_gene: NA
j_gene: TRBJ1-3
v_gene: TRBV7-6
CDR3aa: CASSQVGGTGFEGNTIYF
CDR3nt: TGTGCCAGCAGCCAAGTGGGGGGAACAGGGTTCGAAGGAAACACCATATATTTT

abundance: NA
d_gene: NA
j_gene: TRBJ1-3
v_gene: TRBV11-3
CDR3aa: CASSTGLSGNTIYF
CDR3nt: TGTGCCAGCAGCACAGGGTTATCAGGAAACACCATATATTTT

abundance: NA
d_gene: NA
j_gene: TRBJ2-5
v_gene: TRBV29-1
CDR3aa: CSTIQGRETQYF
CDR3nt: TGCAGCACCATCCAGGGCAGAGAGACCCAGTACTTC

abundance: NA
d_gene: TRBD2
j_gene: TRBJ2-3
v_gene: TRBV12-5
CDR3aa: CASGQWAGGGSSTDTQYF
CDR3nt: TGTGCTAGTGGACAGTGGGCGGGAGGGGGGTCTAGCACAGATACGCAGTATTTT

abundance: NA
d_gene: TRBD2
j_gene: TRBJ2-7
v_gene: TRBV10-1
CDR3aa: CASKQRGRGYF
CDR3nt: TGCGCCAGCAAGCAGCGGGGGAGGGGGTACTTC

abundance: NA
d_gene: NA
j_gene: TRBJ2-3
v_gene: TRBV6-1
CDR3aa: CASIEGNWATDTQYF
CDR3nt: TGTGCCAGCATCGAAGGTAATTGGGCGACAGATACGCAGTATTTT

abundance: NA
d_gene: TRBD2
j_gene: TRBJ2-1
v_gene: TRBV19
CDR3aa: CASRPTRLAGGLSSYNEQFF
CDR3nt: TGTGCCAGCCGACCCACACGGCTAGCGGGAGGACTTAGCTCCTACAATGAGCAGTTCTTC

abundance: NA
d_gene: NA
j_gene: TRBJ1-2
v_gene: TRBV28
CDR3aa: CASSTGGGYGYTF
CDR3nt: TGTGCCAGCAGTACAGGAGGGGGCTATGGCTACACCTTC

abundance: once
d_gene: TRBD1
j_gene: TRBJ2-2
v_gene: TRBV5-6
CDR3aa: CASSLRRGTGVINTGELFF
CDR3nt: TGTGCCAGCAGCTTGCGACGCGGGACAGGAGTTATTAACACCGGGGAGCTGTTTTTT

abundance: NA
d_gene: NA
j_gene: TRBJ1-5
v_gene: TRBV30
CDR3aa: CAWSTDSNQPQHF
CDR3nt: TGTGCCTGGAGTACTGATAGCAATCAGCCCCAGCATTTT